This T cell receptor beta chain is from a study of cytomegalovirus exposure and HLA in healthy donors. Findings of the study overall: Per published reports, the classifier diagnosed cytomegalovirus status with high specificity and sensitivity. In vitro experiments confirmed that a few CMV-associated chains were specific for CMV antigens. Many donors carried some public TCRs, although rarity characterized most TCR sequences.

Trimming took off 3 bases at V and 7 bases at J, with 7 bases between the two ends. Germline assignment: CDR1 SGHTA and CDR2 FQGNSA. The CDR3 has 12 residues. Repertoires were generated with immunoSEQ multiplex PCR, while TCRdb's copy carries only in-frame clones and drops some. The sample lists 150,000 to 200,000 clones; about 85% were seen once. On this clone itself: Its specificity is unknown.

Sequencing was carried out using PBMCs. The receptor's source is a man between 25 and 39 years old in good health and CMV-seropositive. V usage is TRBV7-2 and J usage is TRBJ1-3; D is unresolved. CDR3 region: CASSFYLNTIYF. The DNA for the CDR3 is TGTGCCAGCAGCTTCTACTTGAACACCATATATTTT.